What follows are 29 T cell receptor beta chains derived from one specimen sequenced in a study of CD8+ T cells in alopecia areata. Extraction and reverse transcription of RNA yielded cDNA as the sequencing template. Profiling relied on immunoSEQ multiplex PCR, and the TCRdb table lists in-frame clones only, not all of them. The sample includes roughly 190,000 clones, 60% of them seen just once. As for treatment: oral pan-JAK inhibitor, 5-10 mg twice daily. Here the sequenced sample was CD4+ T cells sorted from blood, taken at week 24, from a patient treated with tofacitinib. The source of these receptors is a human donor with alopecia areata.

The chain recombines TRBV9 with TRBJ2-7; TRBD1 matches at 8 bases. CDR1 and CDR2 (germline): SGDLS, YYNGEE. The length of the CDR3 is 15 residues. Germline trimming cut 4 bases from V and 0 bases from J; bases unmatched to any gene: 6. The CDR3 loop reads CASSFGQGGSYEQYF. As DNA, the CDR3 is TGTGCCAGCAGCTTTGGACAGGGAGGCTCCTACGAGCAGTACTTC.

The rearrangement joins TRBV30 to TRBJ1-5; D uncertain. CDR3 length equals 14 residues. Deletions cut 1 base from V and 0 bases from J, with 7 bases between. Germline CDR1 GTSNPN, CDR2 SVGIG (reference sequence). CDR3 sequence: CAWSEGYSNQPQHF. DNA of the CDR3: TGTGCCTGGAGTGAAGGATATAGCAATCAGCCCCAGCATTTT.

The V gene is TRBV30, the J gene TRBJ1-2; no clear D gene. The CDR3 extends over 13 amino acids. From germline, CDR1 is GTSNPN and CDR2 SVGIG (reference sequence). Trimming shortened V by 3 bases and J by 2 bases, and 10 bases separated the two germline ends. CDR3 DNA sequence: TGTGCCTGGAGCTACAGAGTAAACTATGGCTACACCTTC. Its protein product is CAWSYRVNYGYTF.

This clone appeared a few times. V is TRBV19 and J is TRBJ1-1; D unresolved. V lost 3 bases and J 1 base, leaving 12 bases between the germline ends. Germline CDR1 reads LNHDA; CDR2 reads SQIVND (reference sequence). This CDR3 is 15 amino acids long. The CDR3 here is CASSIGPGRNTEAFF. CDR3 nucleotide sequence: TGTGCCAGTAGTATTGGTCCAGGCAGGAACACTGAAGCTTTCTTT.

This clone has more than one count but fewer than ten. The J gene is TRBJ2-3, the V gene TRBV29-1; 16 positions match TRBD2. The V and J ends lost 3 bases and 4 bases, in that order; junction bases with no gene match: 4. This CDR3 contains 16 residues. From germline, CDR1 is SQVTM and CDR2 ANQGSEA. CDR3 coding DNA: TGCAGCGTTGAGGGGACTAGCGGGGGGGACGCAGATACGCAGTATTTT. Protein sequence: CSVEGTSGGDADTQYF.

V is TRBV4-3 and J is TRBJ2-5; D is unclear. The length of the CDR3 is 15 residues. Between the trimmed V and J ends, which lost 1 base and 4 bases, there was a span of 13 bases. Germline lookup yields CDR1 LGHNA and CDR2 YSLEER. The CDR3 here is CASSQGSPPSETQYF. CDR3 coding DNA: TGCGCCAGCAGCCAAGGTAGTCCCCCTTCAGAGACCCAGTACTTC.

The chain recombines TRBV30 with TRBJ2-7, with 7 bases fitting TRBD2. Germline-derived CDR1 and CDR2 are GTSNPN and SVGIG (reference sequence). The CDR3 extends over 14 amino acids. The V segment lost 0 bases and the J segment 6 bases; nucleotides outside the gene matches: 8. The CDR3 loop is CAWSVNGGISEQYF. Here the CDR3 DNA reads TGTGCCTGGAGTGTTAACGGGGGGATATCCGAGCAGTACTTC.

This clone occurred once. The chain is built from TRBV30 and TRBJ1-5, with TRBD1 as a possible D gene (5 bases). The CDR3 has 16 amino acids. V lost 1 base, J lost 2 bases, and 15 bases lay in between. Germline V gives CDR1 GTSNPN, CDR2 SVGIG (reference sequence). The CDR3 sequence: CAWSGPGTSGNQPQHF. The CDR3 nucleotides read TGTGCCTGGAGTGGACCCGGGACTTCAGGCAATCAGCCCCAGCATTTT.

This CDR3 reads CSVEASTVTGELFF. The CDR3 nucleotides are TGCAGCGTTGAAGCGTCGACTGTCACCGGGGAGCTGTTTTTT. The V gene is TRBV29-1, the J gene TRBJ2-2; no clear D. Germline CDR1 and CDR2: SQVTM and ANQGSEA. Trimming removed 1 base at V and 4 bases at J, with 10 bases between. The CDR3 sequence is 14 residues long.

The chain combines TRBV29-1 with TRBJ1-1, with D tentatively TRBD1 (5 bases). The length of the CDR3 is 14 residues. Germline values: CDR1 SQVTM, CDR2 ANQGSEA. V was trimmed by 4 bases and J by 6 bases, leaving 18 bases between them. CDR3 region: CSVALLQGAAEAFF. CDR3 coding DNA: TGCAGCGTTGCCCTTCTTCAGGGTGCCGCTGAAGCTTTCTTT. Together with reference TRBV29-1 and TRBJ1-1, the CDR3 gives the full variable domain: SAVISQKPSRDICQRGTSLTIQCQVDSQVTMMFWYRQQPGQSLTLIATANQGSEATYESGFVIDKFPISRPNLTFSTLTVSNMSPEDSSIYLCSVALLQGAAEAFFGQGTRLTVV.

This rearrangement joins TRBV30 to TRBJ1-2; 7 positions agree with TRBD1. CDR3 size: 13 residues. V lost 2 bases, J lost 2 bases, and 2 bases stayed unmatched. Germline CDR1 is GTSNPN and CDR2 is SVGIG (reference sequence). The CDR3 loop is CAWSLQGNYGYTF. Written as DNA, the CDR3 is TGTGCCTGGAGTTTACAGGGGAACTATGGCTACACCTTC.

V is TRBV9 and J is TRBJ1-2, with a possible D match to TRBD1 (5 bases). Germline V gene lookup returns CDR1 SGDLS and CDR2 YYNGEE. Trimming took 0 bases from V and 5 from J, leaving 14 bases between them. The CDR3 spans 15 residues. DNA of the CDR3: TGTGCCAGCAGCGTAGGTGTAGGGGTTGAGTATGGCTACACCTTC. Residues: CASSVGVGVEYGYTF.

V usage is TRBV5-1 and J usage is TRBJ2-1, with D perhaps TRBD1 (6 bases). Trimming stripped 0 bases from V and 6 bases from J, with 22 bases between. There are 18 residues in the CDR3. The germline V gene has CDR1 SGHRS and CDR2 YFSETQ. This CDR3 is CASSLGQYRVRGRNEQFF. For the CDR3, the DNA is TGCGCCAGCAGCTTGGGACAATACAGGGTTAGGGGTCGCAATGAGCAGTTCTTC. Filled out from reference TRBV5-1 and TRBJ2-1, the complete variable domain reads KAGVTQTPRYLIKTRGQQVTLSCSPISGHRSVSWYQQTPGQGLQFLFEYFSETQRNKGNFPGRFSGRQFSNSRSEMNVSTLELGDSALYLCASSLGQYRVRGRNEQFFGPGTRLTVL.

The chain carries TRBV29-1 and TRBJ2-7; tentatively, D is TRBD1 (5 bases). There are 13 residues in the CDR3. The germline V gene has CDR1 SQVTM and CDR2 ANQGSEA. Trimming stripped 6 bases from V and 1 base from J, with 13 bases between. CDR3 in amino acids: CSVTGSPSYEQYF. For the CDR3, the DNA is TGCAGCGTAACAGGTTCCCCATCCTACGAGCAGTACTTC.

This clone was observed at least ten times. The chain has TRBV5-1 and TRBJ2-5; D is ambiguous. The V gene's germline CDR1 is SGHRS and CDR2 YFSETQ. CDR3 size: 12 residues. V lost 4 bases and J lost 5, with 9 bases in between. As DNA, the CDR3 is TGCGCCAGCAGCCCTACGGTTGAGACCCAGTACTTC. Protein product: CASSPTVETQYF.

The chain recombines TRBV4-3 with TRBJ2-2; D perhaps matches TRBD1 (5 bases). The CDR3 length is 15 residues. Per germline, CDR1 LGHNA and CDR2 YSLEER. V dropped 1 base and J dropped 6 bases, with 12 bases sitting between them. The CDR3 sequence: CASSQAPLTAGELFF. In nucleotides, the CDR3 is TGCGCCAGCAGCCAAGCCCCCCTGACAGCCGGGGAGCTGTTTTTT.

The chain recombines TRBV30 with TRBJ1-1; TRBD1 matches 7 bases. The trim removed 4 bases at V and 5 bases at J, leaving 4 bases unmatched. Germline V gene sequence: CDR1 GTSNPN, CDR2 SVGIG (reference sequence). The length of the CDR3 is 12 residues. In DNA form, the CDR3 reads TGTGCCTGGACCCACAGGGGAACTGAAGCTTTCTTT. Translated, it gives CAWTHRGTEAFF.

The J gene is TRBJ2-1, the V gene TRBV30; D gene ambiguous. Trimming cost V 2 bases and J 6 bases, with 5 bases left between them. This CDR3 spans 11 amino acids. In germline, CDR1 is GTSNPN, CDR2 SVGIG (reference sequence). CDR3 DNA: TGTGCCTGGAGTAACATCAATGAGCAGTTCTTC. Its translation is CAWSNINEQFF.

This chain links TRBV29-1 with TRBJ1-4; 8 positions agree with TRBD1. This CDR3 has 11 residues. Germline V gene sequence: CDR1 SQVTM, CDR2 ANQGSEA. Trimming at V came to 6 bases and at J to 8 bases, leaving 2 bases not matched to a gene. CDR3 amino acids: CSVRQGEKLFF. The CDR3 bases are TGCAGCGTCCGACAGGGGGAAAAACTGTTTTTT.

CDR3 loop: CSVDSFRDTVYSQFF. CDR3 DNA: TGCAGCGTTGACTCGTTTCGGGACACAGTTTACTCGCAGTTCTTC. The J gene is TRBJ2-1, the V gene TRBV29-1; TRBD1 is a possible D gene (6 bases). V was trimmed by 3 bases and J by 12 bases, leaving 24 bases between them. Germline assignment: CDR1 SQVTM and CDR2 ANQGSEA. The CDR3 extends over 15 amino acids.

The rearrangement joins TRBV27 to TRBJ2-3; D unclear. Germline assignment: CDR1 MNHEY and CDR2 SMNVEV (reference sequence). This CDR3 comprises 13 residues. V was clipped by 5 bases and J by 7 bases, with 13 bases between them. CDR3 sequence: CASSPHDQNTQYF. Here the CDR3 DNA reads TGTGCCAGCAGTCCCCACGACCAAAATACGCAGTATTTT.

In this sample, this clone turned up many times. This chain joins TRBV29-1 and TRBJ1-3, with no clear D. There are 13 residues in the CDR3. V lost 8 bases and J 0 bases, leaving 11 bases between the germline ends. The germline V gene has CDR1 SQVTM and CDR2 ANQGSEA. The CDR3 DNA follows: TGCAGCTTCACGGACCTCTCTGGAAACACCATATATTTT. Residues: CSFTDLSGNTIYF.

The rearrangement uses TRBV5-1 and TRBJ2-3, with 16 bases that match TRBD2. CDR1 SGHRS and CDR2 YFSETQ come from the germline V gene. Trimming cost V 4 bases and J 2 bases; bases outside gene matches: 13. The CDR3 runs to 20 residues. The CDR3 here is CASSLGLAGGPDSHTDTQYF. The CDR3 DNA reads TGCGCCAGCAGCCTGGGACTAGCGGGGGGGCCCGACTCCCACACAGATACGCAGTATTTT.

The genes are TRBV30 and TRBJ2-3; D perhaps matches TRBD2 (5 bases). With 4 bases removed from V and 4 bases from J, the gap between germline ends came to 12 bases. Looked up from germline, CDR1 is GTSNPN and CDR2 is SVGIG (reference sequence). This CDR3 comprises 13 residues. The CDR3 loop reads CAWNRRGADTQYF. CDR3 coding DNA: TGTGCCTGGAATAGACGGGGAGCAGATACGCAGTATTTT.

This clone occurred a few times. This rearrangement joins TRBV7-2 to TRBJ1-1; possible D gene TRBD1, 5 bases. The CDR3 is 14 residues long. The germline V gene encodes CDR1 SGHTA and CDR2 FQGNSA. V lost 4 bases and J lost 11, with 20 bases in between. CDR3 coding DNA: TGTGCCAGCAGCTCCTCCGGGGGAGAAGGTCCGGCTTTCTTT. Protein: CASSSSGGEGPAFF. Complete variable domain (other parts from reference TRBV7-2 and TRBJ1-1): GAGVSQSPSNKVTEKGKDVELRCDPISGHTALYWYRQSLGQGLEFLIYFQGNSAPDKSGLPSDRFSAERTGGSVSTLTIQRTQQEDSAVYLCASSSSGGEGPAFFGQGTRLTVV.

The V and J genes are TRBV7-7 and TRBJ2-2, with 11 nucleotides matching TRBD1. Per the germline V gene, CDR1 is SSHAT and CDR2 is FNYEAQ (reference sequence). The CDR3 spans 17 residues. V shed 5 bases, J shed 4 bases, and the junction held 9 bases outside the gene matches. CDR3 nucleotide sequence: TGTGCCAGCAGCCCCCAGCCGGGACAGGGGGGCACCGGGGAGCTGTTTTTT. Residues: CASSPQPGQGGTGELFF.

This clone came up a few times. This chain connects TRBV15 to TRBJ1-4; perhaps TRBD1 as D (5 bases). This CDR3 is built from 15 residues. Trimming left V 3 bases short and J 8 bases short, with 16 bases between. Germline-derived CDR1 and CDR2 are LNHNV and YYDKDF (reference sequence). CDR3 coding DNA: TGTGCCACCAGCAGGAGTCGGGCGGAGGGGGAAAAACTGTTTTTT. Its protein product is CATSRSRAEGEKLFF.

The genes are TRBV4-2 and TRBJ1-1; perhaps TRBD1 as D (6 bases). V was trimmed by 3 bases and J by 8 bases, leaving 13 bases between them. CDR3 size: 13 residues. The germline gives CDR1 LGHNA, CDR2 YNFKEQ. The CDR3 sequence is CASSHEGTFEAFF. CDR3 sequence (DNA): TGTGCCAGCAGCCACGAAGGGACATTCGAAGCTTTCTTT.

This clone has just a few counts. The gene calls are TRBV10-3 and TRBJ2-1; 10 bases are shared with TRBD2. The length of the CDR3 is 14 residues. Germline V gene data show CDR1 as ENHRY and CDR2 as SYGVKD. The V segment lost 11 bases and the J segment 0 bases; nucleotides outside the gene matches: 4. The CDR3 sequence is CASASGSSYNEQFF. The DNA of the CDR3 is TGTGCCTCTGCTAGCGGGAGCTCCTACAATGAGCAGTTCTTC.